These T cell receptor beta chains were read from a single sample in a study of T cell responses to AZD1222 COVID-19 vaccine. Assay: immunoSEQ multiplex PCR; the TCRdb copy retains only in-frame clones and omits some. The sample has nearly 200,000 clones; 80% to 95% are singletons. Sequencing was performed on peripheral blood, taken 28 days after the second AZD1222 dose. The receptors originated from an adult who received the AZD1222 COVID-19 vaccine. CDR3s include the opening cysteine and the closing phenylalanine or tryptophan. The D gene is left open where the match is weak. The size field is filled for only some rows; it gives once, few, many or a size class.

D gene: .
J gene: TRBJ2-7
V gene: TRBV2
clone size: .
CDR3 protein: CASKKEVYEQYF
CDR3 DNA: TGTGCCAGCAAGAAGGAAGTCTACGAGCAGTACTTC

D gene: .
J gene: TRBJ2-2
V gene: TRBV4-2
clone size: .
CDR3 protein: CASSQRLPRGVDTGELFF
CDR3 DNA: TGTGCCAGCAGCCAAAGACTTCCTCGAGGCGTTGACACCGGGGAGCTGTTTTTT

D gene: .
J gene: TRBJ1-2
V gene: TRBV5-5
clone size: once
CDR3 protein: CASSSRSTSYGYTF
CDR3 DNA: TGTGCCAGCAGTTCCCGGTCTACTAGCTATGGCTACACCTTC

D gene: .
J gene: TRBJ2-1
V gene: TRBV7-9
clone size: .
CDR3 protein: CASSSNREYNEQFF
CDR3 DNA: TGTGCCAGCAGCTCTAACAGGGAGTACAATGAGCAGTTCTTC

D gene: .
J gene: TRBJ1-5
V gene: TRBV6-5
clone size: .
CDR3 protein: CASSPSMGNQPQHF
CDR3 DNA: TGTGCCAGCAGCCCCTCAATGGGGAATCAGCCCCAGCATTTT

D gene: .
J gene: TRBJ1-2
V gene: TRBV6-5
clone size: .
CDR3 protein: CASSQGAGLRGTF
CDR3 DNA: TGTGCCAGCTCACAAGGTGCCGGATTACGGGGCACCTTC

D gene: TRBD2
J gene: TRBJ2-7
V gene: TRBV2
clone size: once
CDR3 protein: CASVPGGGTYEQYF
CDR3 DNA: TGTGCCAGCGTACCGGGCGGGGGGACCTACGAGCAGTACTTC

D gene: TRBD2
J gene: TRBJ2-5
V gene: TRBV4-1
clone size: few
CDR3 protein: CASSLAGGIQETQYF
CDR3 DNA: TGCGCCAGCAGCCTAGCGGGGGGGATACAAGAGACCCAGTACTTC

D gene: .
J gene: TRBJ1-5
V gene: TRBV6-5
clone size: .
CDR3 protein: CASRSPRERNQPQHF
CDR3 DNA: TGTGCCAGCAGGTCCCCCAGGGAGCGCAATCAGCCCCAGCATTTT

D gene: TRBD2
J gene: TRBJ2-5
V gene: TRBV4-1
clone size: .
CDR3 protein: CASSQEQSGGKETQYF
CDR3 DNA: TGCGCCAGCAGCCAAGAGCAGAGCGGGGGTAAAGAGACCCAGTACTTC

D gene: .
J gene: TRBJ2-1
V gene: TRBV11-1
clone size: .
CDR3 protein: CASSLFYNEQFF
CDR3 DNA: TGTGCCAGCAGCTTATTTTACAATGAGCAGTTCTTC

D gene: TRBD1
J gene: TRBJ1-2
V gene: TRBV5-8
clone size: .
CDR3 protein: CASSPTTGRYYGYTF
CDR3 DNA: TGTGCCAGCAGCCCAACGACAGGGCGGTACTATGGCTACACCTTC

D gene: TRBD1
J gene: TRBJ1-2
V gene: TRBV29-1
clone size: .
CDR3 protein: CSVLLTGEQGSYGYTF
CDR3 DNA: TGCAGCGTCCTATTAACAGGGGAACAGGGGAGTTATGGCTACACCTTC

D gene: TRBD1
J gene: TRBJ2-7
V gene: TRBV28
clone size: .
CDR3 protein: CASSSGGQGRHEQYF
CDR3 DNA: TGTGCCAGCAGTTCTGGGGGACAGGGTAGACACGAGCAGTACTTC

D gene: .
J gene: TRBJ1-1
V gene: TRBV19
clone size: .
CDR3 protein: CASSAARRRLGPGTEAFF
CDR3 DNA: TGTGCCAGTAGTGCGGCGCGGCGACGATTAGGGCCAGGGACTGAAGCTTTCTTT

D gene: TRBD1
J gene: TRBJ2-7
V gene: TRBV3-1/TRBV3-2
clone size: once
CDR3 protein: CASSRDRGFYEQYF
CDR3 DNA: TGTGCCAGCAGCCGGGACAGGGGGTTCTACGAGCAGTACTTC

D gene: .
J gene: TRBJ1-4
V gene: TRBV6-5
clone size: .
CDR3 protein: CASSYSGPMGEKLFF
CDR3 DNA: TGTGCCAGCAGTTACTCGGGGCCTATGGGTGAAAAACTGTTTTTT

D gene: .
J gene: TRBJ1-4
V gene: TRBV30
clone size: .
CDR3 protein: CAWSVREKLFF
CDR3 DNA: TGTGCCTGGAGTGTACGCGAAAAACTGTTTTTT

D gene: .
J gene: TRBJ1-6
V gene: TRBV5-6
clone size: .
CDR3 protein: CASSLFGRNNSPLHF
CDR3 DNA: TGTGCCAGCAGCTTGTTCGGCAGGAATAATTCACCCCTCCACTTT

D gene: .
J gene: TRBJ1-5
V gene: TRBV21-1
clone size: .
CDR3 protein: CASSLQDREPRTCPQHF
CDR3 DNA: TGTGCCAGCAGCCTACAAGACAGGGAACCCCGTACCTGTCCCCAGCATTTT

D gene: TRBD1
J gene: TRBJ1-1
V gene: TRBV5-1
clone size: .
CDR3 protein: CASSPGQGTEAFF
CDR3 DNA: TGCGCCAGCAGCCCGGGACAGGGAACTGAAGCTTTCTTT

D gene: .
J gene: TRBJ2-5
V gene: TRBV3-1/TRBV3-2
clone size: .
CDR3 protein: CASSPLEGFRGETQYF
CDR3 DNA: TGTGCCAGCAGCCCCCTAGAAGGGTTCAGGGGAGAGACCCAGTACTTC

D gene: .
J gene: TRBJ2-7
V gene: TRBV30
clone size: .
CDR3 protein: CAWRKSAGGEQYF
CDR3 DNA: TGTGCCTGGAGGAAAAGTGCGGGCGGCGAGCAGTACTTC

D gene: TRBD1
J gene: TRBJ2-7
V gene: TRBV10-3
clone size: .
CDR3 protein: CAISESPTDRGYEQYF
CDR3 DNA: TGTGCCATCAGTGAGTCGCCCACGGACAGGGGGTACGAGCAGTACTTC

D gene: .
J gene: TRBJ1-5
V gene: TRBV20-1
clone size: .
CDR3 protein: CSASQDGISNQPQHF
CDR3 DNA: TGCAGTGCTAGTCAGGACGGGATTAGCAATCAGCCCCAGCATTTT

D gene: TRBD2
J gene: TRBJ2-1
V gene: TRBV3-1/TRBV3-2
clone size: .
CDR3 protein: CASSQDLSGGYNEQFF
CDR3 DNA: TGTGCCAGCAGCCAAGATCTTAGCGGGGGCTACAATGAGCAGTTCTTC

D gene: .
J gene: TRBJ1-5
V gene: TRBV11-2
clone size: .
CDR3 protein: CASSFGRGVGQPQHF
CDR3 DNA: TGTGCCAGCAGCTTTGGGCGGGGCGTGGGTCAGCCCCAGCATTTT

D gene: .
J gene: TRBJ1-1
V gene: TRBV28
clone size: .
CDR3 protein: CASQPPGGNTEAFF
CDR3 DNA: TGTGCCAGTCAACCCCCTGGCGGGAACACTGAAGCTTTCTTT

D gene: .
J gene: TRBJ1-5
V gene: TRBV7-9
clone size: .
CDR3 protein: CASSFAGYSNQPQHF
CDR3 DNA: TGTGCCAGCAGCTTCGCTGGATATAGCAATCAGCCCCAGCATTTT

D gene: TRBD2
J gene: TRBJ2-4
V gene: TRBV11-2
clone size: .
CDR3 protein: CASSITSGLAKNIQYF
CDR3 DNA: TGTGCCAGCAGCATCACTAGCGGCTTAGCCAAAAACATTCAGTACTTC

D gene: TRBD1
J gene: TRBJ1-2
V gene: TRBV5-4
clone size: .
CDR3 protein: CASSLRSAGQGYGYTF
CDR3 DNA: TGTGCCAGCAGCTTGAGGTCGGCGGGACAGGGCTATGGCTACACCTTC

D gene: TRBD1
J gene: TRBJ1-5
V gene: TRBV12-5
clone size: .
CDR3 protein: CASVLGVSGGSEPQHF
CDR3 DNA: TGTGCTAGTGTCCTGGGGGTGTCAGGGGGTAGCGAGCCCCAGCATTTT

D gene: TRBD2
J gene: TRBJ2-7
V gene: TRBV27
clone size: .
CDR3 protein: CASRTLGLAGGSSYEQYF
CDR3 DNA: TGTGCCAGCCGAACTCTCGGACTAGCGGGGGGTAGCTCCTACGAGCAGTACTTC

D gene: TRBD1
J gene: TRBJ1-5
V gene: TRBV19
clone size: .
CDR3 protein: CASSIRGTGSNQPQHF
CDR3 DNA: TGTGCCAGTAGTATCAGGGGGACAGGGAGCAATCAGCCCCAGCATTTT

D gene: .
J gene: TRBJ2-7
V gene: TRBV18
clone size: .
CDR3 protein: CASSSGAGRGSYEQYF
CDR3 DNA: TGTGCCAGCTCCTCGGGGGCCGGCAGGGGCTCCTACGAGCAGTACTTC

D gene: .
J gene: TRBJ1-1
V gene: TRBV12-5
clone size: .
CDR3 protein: CASGLVPPGTPEGLNTEAFF
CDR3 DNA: TGTGCTAGTGGTTTGGTACCTCCAGGGACGCCCGAAGGTTTGAACACTGAAGCTTTCTTT

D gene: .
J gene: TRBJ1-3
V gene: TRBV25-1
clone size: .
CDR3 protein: CASSDTARDGGNTIYF
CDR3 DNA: TGTGCCAGCAGTGATACAGCCCGGGACGGCGGAAACACCATATATTTT

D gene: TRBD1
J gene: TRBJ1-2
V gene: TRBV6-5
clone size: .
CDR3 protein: CASRQGVGGYTF
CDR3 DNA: TGTGCCAGCAGACAGGGGGTTGGCGGCTACACCTTC

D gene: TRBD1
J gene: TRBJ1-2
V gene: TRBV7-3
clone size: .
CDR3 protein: CASSFDGTEHYGYTF
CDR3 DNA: TGTGCCAGCAGCTTCGACGGGACAGAGCACTATGGCTACACCTTC

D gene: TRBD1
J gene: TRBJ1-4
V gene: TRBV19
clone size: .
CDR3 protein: CASNDRGATNEKLFF
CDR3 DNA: TGTGCCAGTAATGACAGGGGAGCGACTAATGAAAAACTGTTTTTT

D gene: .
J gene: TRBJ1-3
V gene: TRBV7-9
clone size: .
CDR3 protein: CASSPERTNTIYF
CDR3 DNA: TGTGCCAGCAGCCCAGAAAGGACGAACACCATATATTTT

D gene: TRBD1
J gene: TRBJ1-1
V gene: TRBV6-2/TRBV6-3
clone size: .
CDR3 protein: CASSHDLGTAEAFF
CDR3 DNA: TGTGCCAGCAGTCACGACCTCGGGACAGCTGAAGCTTTCTTT

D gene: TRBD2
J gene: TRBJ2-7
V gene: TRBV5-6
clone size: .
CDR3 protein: CASSLAGGGRHEQYF
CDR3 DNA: TGTGCCAGCAGCTTGGCGGGGGGAGGGCGGCACGAGCAGTACTTC

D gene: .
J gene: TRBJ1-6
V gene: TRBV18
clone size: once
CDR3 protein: CASSSLDGTNSPLHF
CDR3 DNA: TGTGCCAGCTCTTCTCTTGACGGAACTAATTCACCCCTCCACTTT

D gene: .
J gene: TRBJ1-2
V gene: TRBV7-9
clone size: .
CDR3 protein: CASSLNSAGYGYTF
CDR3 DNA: TGTGCCAGCAGCTTAAATAGTGCAGGCTATGGCTACACCTTC

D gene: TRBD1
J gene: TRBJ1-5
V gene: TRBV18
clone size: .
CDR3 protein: CASSAGQATGPQHF
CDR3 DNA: TGTGCCAGCTCAGCGGGACAGGCCACGGGGCCCCAGCATTTT

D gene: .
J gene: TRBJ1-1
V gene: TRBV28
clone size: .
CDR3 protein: CASTDPGYTEAFF
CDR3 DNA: TGTGCCAGCACCGACCCGGGTTACACTGAAGCTTTCTTT

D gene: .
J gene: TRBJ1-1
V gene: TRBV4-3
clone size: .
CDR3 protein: CASSQGSTEAFF
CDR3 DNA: TGCGCCAGCAGCCAAGGGAGCACTGAAGCTTTCTTT

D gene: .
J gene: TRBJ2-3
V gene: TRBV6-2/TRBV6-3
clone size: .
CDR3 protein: CASSYSIVRGGADTQYF
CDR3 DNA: TGTGCCAGCAGTTACTCGATCGTTCGGGGTGGCGCAGATACGCAGTATTTT

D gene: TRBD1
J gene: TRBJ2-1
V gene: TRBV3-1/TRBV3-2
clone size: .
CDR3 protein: CASSQDHRGKNEQFF
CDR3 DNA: TGTGCCAGCAGCCAAGATCACAGGGGGAAAAATGAGCAGTTCTTC

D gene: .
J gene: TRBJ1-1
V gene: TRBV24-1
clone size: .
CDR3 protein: CAARGRGSEAFF
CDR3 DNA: TGTGCCGCGAGGGGTAGGGGCAGCGAAGCTTTCTTT

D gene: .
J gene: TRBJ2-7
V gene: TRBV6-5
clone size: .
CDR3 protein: CASSYGYTGQGGEQYF
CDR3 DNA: TGTGCCAGCAGTTACGGTTATACAGGACAGGGAGGGGAGCAGTACTTC

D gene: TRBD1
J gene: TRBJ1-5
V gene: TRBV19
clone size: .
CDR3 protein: CASSTLTGGGRSQHF
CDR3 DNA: TGTGCCAGTAGTACCCTAACAGGGGGTGGAAGGTCCCAGCATTTT